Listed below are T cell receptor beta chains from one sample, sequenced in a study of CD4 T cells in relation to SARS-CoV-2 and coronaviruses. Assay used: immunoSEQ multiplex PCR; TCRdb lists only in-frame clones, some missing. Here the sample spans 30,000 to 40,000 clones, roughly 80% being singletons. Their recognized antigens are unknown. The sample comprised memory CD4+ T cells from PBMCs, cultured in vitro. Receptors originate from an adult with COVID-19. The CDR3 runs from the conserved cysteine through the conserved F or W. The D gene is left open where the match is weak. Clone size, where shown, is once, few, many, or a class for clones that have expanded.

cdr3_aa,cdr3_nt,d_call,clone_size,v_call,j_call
CASSLLAGGPDEQFF,TGTGCCAGCAGCTTACTAGCGGGAGGGCCAGATGAGCAGTTCTTC,TRBD2,NA,TRBV14,TRBJ2-1
CATRDREGLAGVVRQFF,TGTGCCACCAGGGACAGGGAGGGACTAGCGGGAGTAGTGAGGCAGTTCTTC,TRBD2,NA,TRBV24-1,TRBJ2-1
CATSREWVGGLPDPNQPQHF,TGTGCCACCAGCAGAGAATGGGTTGGGGGACTTCCGGACCCTAATCAGCCCCAGCATTTT,NA,NA,TRBV15,TRBJ1-5
CASSVEPGQETQYF,TGTGCCAGCAGCGTAGAGCCAGGGCAAGAGACCCAGTACTTC,NA,NA,TRBV9,TRBJ2-5
CASSLTLVGEQFF,TGTGCCAGCAGCTTGACCCTGGTCGGTGAGCAGTTCTTC,NA,NA,TRBV7-9,TRBJ2-1
CASSSRTVAGGRGDTQYF,TGTGCCAGCAGCTCCAGGACAGTTGCGGGAGGGCGGGGAGATACGCAGTATTTT,TRBD2,NA,TRBV13,TRBJ2-3
CASSQGETQYF,TGTGCCAGCAGCCAGGGTGAGACCCAGTACTTC,NA,NA,TRBV3-1/TRBV3-2,TRBJ2-5
CASSPTGANYGYTF,TGTGCCAGCAGTCCGACAGGGGCGAACTATGGCTACACCTTC,TRBD1,NA,TRBV6-5,TRBJ1-2
CASSILRLGDRVGHEQFF,TGTGCCAGTAGTATATTACGGCTGGGGGACAGGGTGGGTCATGAGCAGTTCTTC,TRBD1,once,TRBV19,TRBJ2-1
CATGTSGRGQVRAQYF,TGTGCCACCGGGACTAGCGGGAGGGGGCAGGTTAGGGCCCAGTACTTC,TRBD2,NA,TRBV28,TRBJ2-5
CASSLASARGAGKYQETQYF,TGTGCCAGCAGCTTAGCGTCCGCCCGGGGGGCAGGGAAGTACCAAGAGACCCAGTACTTC,NA,NA,TRBV7-2,TRBJ2-5
CASSSMGLAGGPLKTQYF,TGTGCCAGCAGCTCTATGGGACTAGCGGGAGGGCCGTTAAAGACCCAGTACTTC,TRBD2,NA,TRBV7-3,TRBJ2-5
CASREGPLHHTEAFF,TGTGCCAGCAGGGAAGGACCCCTGCATCACACTGAAGCTTTCTTT,NA,NA,TRBV2,TRBJ1-1
CASSIASGRYNEQFF,TGTGCCAGCAGCATAGCTAGCGGGAGGTACAATGAGCAGTTCTTC,TRBD2,once,TRBV7-2,TRBJ2-1
CAGSFSGYEQFF,TGTGCCGGCTCCTTTAGCGGCTATGAGCAGTTCTTC,NA,NA,TRBV30,TRBJ2-1
CASSQGWTSGPGANVLTF,TGCGCCAGCAGCCAAGGGTGGACTAGCGGACCTGGGGCCAACGTCCTGACTTTC,TRBD2,NA,TRBV4-3,TRBJ2-6
CASSSYARRNTQYF,TGTGCCAGCAGTTCTTACGCCAGGAGAAATACGCAGTATTTT,NA,NA,TRBV28,TRBJ2-3
CASKSRRTDTQYF,TGTGCCAGCAAGAGCCGTCGCACAGATACGCAGTATTTT,NA,NA,TRBV2,TRBJ2-3
CASSKNFLDFWTGNQPQHF,TGTGCCAGCAGCAAAAATTTTTTGGACTTTTGGACCGGCAATCAGCCCCAGCATTTT,NA,once,TRBV21-1,TRBJ1-5
CASSRTGSPSYEQYF,TGCGCCAGCAGCAGGACAGGGTCCCCCTCCTACGAGCAGTACTTC,TRBD1,NA,TRBV5-1,TRBJ2-7
CASSPEGNGYTF,TGTGCCAGCTCACCCGAAGGGAATGGCTACACCTTC,NA,NA,TRBV18,TRBJ1-2
CAWTRGNSYNEQFF,TGTGCCTGGACAAGGGGCAACTCCTACAATGAGCAGTTCTTC,NA,NA,TRBV30,TRBJ2-1
CASSQEGQITDTQYF,TGTGCCAGCAGCCAAGAAGGTCAGATCACAGATACGCAGTATTTT,NA,NA,TRBV3-1/TRBV3-2,TRBJ2-3
CASSIGRGLYNEQFF,TGTGCCAGTAGTATAGGCAGGGGGCTTTACAATGAGCAGTTCTTC,TRBD1,NA,TRBV19,TRBJ2-1
CAISEAERGTNIQYF,TGTGCCATCAGTGAGGCCGAAAGGGGGACAAACATTCAGTACTTC,NA,NA,TRBV10-3,TRBJ2-4
CASSGGNSNQPQHF,TGTGCCAGCAGTGGAGGGAATAGCAATCAGCCCCAGCATTTT,NA,NA,TRBV2,TRBJ1-5
CASSFRATDTQYF,TGTGCCAGCAGTTTTAGAGCCACAGATACGCAGTATTTT,NA,few,TRBV28,TRBJ2-3
CASSRGPREKLFF,TGTGCCAGCAGCAGGGGGCCTAGGGAAAAACTGTTTTTT,TRBD1,NA,TRBV2,TRBJ1-4
CASSSLAGGREQYF,TGTGCCAGCAGCTCACTAGCGGGGGGGAGGGAGCAGTACTTC,TRBD2,NA,TRBV11-2,TRBJ2-7
CASRTREDTEAFF,TGTGCCAGCAGAACCAGGGAGGATACTGAAGCTTTCTTT,NA,NA,TRBV6-6,TRBJ1-1
CASSLSGEGNQPQHF,TGTGCCAGCAGCTTATCAGGGGAAGGCAATCAGCCCCAGCATTTT,NA,NA,TRBV7-9,TRBJ1-5
CASSSPRDRVYNEQFF,TGTGCCAGCAGTAGCCCCCGGGACAGGGTATACAATGAGCAGTTCTTC,TRBD1,few,TRBV2,TRBJ2-1
CASSLRGLASNIQYF,TGTGCCAGCAGTCTAAGGGGGCTAGCGTCAAACATTCAGTACTTC,NA,NA,TRBV7-3,TRBJ2-4
CASGSRDRGNEQFF,TGTGCCAGCGGGTCCCGGGACAGGGGGAATGAGCAGTTCTTC,TRBD1,NA,TRBV28,TRBJ2-1
CASSLRESSYEQYF,TGTGCCAGCAGTTTGCGGGAGAGCTCCTACGAGCAGTACTTC,TRBD2,NA,TRBV28,TRBJ2-7
CASTSGVGYTF,TGTGCCAGCACTAGCGGGGTCGGCTACACCTTC,NA,NA,TRBV6-5,TRBJ1-2
CASSLDPVTGDTQYF,TGTGCCAGCAGCCTCGATCCGGTAACAGGGGACACGCAGTATTTT,TRBD1,NA,TRBV28,TRBJ2-3
CASSPRGVMDEQYF,TGTGCCAGCTCACCAAGGGGGGTAATGGACGAGCAGTACTTC,NA,few,TRBV18,TRBJ2-7
CASSQGLYSYEQYF,TGCGCCAGCAGCCAGGGACTATACTCCTACGAGCAGTACTTC,TRBD2,few,TRBV5-1,TRBJ2-7
CASSPGDGLGTDTQYF,TGTGCCAGCTCACCGGGAGACGGACTCGGAACAGATACGCAGTATTTT,NA,NA,TRBV18,TRBJ2-3
CASSLVQETQYF,TGTGCCAGCAGCTTAGTCCAAGAGACCCAGTACTTC,NA,NA,TRBV7-9,TRBJ2-5
CASSPASRLFENIQYF,TGTGCCAGTAGCCCTGCCTCTCGCCTTTTTGAAAACATTCAGTACTTC,NA,NA,TRBV19,TRBJ2-4
CAIGGTDTQYF,TGTGCCATCGGAGGGACAGATACGCAGTATTTT,NA,NA,TRBV10-3,TRBJ2-3
CASSTRLAGYYNEQFF,TGTGCCAGCAGCACCCGACTAGCGGGATATTACAATGAGCAGTTCTTC,TRBD2,NA,TRBV9,TRBJ2-1
CASKREYTGELFF,TGTGCCAGTAAAAGGGAATACACCGGGGAGCTGTTTTTT,NA,NA,TRBV19,TRBJ2-2
CASNGGSFHEQYF,TGTGCCAGCAACGGCGGATCCTTTCACGAGCAGTACTTC,NA,NA,TRBV28,TRBJ2-7
CASSFLQQGSSNEQFF,TGTGCCAGCAGTTTCCTGCAACAGGGGTCGAGCAATGAGCAGTTCTTC,TRBD1,NA,TRBV28,TRBJ2-1
CASSLRPLLNTGELFF,TGTGCCAGCAGCCTAAGGCCTCTGCTGAACACCGGGGAGCTGTTTTTT,NA,NA,TRBV3-1/TRBV3-2,TRBJ2-2
CASKWVMTNQPQHF,TGTGCCAGCAAGTGGGTAATGACGAATCAGCCCCAGCATTTT,NA,NA,TRBV28,TRBJ1-5
CASSLGAGGPETQYF,TGCGCCAGCAGCTTGGGGGCGGGAGGGCCAGAGACCCAGTACTTC,TRBD2,NA,TRBV5-1,TRBJ2-5
CASSLIPDTDTQYF,TGTGCCAGCAGCTTAATCCCCGACACAGATACGCAGTATTTT,NA,NA,TRBV7-3,TRBJ2-3
CASSFLVGESTDTQYF,TGCGCCAGCAGCTTCCTAGTCGGGGAAAGCACAGATACGCAGTATTTT,NA,NA,TRBV5-1,TRBJ2-3
CASRRIFRSGNTIYF,TGTGCCAGCAGGAGGATATTCCGCTCTGGAAACACCATATATTTT,NA,NA,TRBV28,TRBJ1-3
CASSPSWGAGQNTEAFF,TGTGCCAGCAGTCCATCATGGGGGGCAGGTCAAAACACTGAAGCTTTCTTT,NA,NA,TRBV7-8,TRBJ1-1
CASSQGTGRHTEAFF,TGTGCCAGCAGCCAAGGGACAGGGCGGCATACTGAAGCTTTCTTT,TRBD1,NA,TRBV3-1/TRBV3-2,TRBJ1-1
CASSTGTGGDTQYF,TGTGCCAGCAGCACCGGGACAGGGGGTGATACGCAGTATTTT,TRBD1,NA,TRBV3-1/TRBV3-2,TRBJ2-3
CASNRGGSTDTQYF,TGTGCCAGTAACCGTGGCGGGAGTACAGATACGCAGTATTTT,TRBD2,NA,TRBV19,TRBJ2-3
CASRGTENTEAFF,TGTGCCAGCAGAGGGACAGAGAACACTGAAGCTTTCTTT,TRBD1,NA,TRBV2,TRBJ1-1
CASSSYRTSGTNPYEQYF,TGTGCCAGCAGTTCTTATAGGACTAGCGGGACGAACCCCTACGAGCAGTACTTC,TRBD2,NA,TRBV6-2/TRBV6-3,TRBJ2-7